The sequence of this T cell receptor beta chain was determined in a study of cytomegalovirus exposure and HLA in healthy donors. Regarding the study as a whole: Later, an analysis showed that TCR beta chains associated with HLA were more clonally expanded than others that were equally common.

The CDR3 is made up of 14 amino acids. Germline loops: CDR1 SGHDT, CDR2 YYEEEE. Comments on this clone: Its antigen remains unknown.

The PCR used 60 Vbeta and 13 Jbeta primers. Produced via immunoSEQ multiplex PCR; TCRdb's table is partial and in-frame only. Recorded for this sample: approximately 120,000 clones. This TCR derives from a young man in good health and CMV-seronegative. The chain recombines TRBV5-6 with TRBJ2-5, with a possible D match to TRBD2 (6 bases). The J call is doubtful: the DNA matches TRBJ2-7 better. Sequenced: PBMCs. The CDR3 nucleotides are TGTGCCAGCAGCTTTAGCGGCAGTCAGGACGAGCAGTACTTC. Its protein is CASSFSGSQDEQYF.